This TCR beta chain was sequenced for a study of blood T cell repertoires in COVID-19. Background on the study: PBMCs, B-cell-depleted T cells, or T cells provided the cDNA or gDNA that made up the material.

TCRdb keeps only in-frame clones here, not all; method: immunoSEQ multiplex PCR. The table includes approximately 85,000 clones, approximately 89% detected once. This CDR3 is 11 amino acids long. The germline V gene encodes CDR1 SNHLY and CDR2 FYNNEI. V shed 8 bases, J shed 11 bases, and the junction held 8 bases outside the gene matches. This clone showed up just a few times. Material: peripheral blood. The chain employs TRBV2 and TRBJ1-1, with TRBD1 matching 7 bases. The TCR was taken from a man between 45 and 60 years old with acute or convalescent COVID-19. CDR3 coding DNA: TGTGCCAGCGGATACAGGGGCGACGCTTTCTTT. Amino acids: CASGYRGDAFF.